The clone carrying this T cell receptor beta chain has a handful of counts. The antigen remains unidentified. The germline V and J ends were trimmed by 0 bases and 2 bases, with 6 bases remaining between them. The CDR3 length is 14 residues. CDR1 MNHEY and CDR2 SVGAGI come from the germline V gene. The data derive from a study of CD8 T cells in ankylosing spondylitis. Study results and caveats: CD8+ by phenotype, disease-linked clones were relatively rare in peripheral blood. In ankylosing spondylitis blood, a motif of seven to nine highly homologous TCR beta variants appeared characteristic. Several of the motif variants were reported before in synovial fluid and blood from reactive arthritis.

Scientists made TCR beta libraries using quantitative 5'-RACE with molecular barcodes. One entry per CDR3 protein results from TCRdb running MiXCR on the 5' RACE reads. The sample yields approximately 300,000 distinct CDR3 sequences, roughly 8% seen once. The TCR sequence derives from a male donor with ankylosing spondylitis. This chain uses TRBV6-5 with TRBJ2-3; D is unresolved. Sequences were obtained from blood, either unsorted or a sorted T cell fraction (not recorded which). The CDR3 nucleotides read TGTGCCAGCAGTTACTCTGGAGCCACAGATACGCAGTATTTT. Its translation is CASSYSGATDTQYF.